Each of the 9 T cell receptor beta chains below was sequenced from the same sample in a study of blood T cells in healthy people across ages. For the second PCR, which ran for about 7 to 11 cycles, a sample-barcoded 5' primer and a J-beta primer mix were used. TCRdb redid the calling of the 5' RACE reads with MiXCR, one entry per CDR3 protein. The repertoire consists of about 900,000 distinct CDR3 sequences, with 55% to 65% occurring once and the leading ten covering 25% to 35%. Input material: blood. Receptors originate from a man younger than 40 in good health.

In DNA, the CDR3 is TGCAGTGCTAGAGCGCAGGGGGAGACCCAGTACTTC. This gives the protein CSARAQGETQYF. The rearrangement links TRBV20-1 to TRBJ2-5; the D gene is possibly TRBD1 (6 bases). Trimming pared 1 base from V and 5 bases from J, leaving 8 bases between. The germline CDR1 and CDR2 sequences are DFQATT and SNEGSKA (reference sequence). The CDR3 contains 12 residues.

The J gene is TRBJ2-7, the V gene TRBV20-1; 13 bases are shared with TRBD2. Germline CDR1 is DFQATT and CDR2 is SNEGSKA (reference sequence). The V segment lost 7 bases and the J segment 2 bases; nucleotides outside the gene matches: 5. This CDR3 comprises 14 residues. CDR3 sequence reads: CSVLGLAGTYEQYF. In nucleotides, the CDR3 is TGCAGTGTTCTGGGACTAGCGGGGACCTACGAGCAGTACTTC.

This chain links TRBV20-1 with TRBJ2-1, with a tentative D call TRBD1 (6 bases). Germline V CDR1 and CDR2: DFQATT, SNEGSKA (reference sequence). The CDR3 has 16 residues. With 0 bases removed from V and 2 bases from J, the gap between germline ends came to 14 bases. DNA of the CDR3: TGCAGTGCTAGAGATTCAGGGGATAAAGCCTACAATGAGCAGTTCTTC. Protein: CSARDSGDKAYNEQFF.

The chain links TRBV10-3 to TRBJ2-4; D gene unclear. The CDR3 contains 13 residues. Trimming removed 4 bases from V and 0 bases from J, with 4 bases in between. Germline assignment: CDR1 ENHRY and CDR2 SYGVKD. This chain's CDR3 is CAISGIAKNIQYF. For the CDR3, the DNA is TGTGCCATCAGTGGAATAGCCAAAAACATTCAGTACTTC.

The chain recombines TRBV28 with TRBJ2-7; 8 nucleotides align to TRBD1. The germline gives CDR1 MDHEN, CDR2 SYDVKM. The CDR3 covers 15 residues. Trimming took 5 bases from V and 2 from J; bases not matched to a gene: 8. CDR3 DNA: TGTGCCAGCAGTGAGGACAGGGAGATTACCTACGAGCAGTACTTC. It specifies CASSEDREITYEQYF.

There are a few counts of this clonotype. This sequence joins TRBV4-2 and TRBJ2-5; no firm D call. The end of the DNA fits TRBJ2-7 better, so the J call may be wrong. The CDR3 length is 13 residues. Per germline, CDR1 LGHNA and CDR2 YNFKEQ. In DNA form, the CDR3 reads TGTGCCAGCAGCCAAAACAGTCACTACGAGCAGTACTTC. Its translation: CASSQNSHYEQYF.

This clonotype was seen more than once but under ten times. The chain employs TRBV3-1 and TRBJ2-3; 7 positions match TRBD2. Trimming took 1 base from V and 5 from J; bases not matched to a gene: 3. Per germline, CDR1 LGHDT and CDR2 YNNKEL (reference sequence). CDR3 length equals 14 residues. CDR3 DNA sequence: TGTGCCAGCAGCCAAGGGGGAGGGATAGATACGCAGTATTTT. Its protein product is CASSQGGGIDTQYF.

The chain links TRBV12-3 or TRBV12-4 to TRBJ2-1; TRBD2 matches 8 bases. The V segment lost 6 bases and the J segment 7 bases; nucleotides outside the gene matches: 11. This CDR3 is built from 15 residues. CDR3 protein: CASSPFAGGDNEQFF. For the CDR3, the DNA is TGTGCCAGCAGCCCCTTCGCGGGGGGTGATAATGAGCAGTTCTTC.

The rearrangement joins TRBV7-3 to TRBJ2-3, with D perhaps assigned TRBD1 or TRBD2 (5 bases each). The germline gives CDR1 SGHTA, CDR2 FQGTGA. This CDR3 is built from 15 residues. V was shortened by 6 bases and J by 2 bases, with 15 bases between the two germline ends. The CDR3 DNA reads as TGTGCCAGCAGACGGGACGGCAGGGTCACAGATACGCAGTATTTT. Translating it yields CASRRDGRVTDTQYF. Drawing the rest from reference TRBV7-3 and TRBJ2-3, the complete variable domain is GAGVSQTPSNKVTEKGKYVELRCDPISGHTALYWYRQSLGQGPEFLIYFQGTGAADDSGLPNDRFFAVRPEGSVSTLKIQRTERGDSAVYLCASRRDGRVTDTQYFGPGTRLTVL.